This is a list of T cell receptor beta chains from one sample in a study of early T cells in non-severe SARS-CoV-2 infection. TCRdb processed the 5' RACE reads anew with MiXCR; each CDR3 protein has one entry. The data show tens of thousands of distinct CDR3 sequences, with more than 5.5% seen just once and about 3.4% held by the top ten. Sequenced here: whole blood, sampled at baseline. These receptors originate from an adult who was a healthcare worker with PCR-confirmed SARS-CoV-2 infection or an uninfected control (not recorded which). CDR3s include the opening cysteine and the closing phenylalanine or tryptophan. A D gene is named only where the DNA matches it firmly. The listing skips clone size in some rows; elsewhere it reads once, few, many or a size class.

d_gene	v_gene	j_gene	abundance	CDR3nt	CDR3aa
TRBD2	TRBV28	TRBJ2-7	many	TGTGCCAGCAGTTTGGGCGGGAGGCACGAGCAGTACTTC	CASSLGGRHEQYF
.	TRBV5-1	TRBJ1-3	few	TGCGCCAGCAGCTTGGCCACGACGGCTGGAAACACCATATATTTT	CASSLATTAGNTIYF
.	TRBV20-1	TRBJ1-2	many	TGCAGTGCTAGAGAAGGGAACTATGGCTACACCTTC	CSAREGNYGYTF
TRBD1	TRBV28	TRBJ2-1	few	TGTGCCAGCACCGCCCCGGACAGGGGCAATGAGCAGTTCTTC	CASTAPDRGNEQFF
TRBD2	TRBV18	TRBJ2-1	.	TGTGCCAGCTCACCCGGACTAGCTCCTTACAATGAGCAGTTCTTC	CASSPGLAPYNEQFF
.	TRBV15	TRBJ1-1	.	TGTGCCACCAGCAGAGAGAAGGGTACGAACACTGAAGCTTTCTTT	CATSREKGTNTEAFF
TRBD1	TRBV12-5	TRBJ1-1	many	TGTGCTAGTGGTCCCAACCCGGGACAGGGTGCAGCTTTCTTT	CASGPNPGQGAAFF
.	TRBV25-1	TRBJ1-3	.	TGTGCCAGCAGTGCCCTCGAGGGAAACACCATATATTTT	CASSALEGNTIYF
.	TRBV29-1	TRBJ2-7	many	TGCAGCGTTGAACGGGACAACTACGAGCAGTACTTC	CSVERDNYEQYF
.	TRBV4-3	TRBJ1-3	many	TGCGCCAGCAGCCCGTCGGGGCCAGGTTACTCTGGAAACACCATATATTTT	CASSPSGPGYSGNTIYF
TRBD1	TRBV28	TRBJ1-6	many	TGTGCCAGCAGCCGGACAGGGCTCAATTCACCCCTCCACTTT	CASSRTGLNSPLHF
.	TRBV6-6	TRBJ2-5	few	TGTGCCAGCAGTTCCCGCCAAGGGGACCAGTACTTC	CASSSRQGDQYF
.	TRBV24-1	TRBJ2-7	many	TGTGCCACCAGTGCGACATTCAGCGAGCAGTACTTC	CATSATFSEQYF
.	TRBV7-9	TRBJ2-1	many	TGTGCCAGCGCCTTAACAGCCGCTTCCTACAATGAGCAGTTCTTC	CASALTAASYNEQFF
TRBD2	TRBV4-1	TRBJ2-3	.	TGCGCCAGCGGGGGGGACTGGCGAGTAGATACGCAGTATTTT	CASGGDWRVDTQYF
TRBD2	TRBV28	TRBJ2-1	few	TGTGCCAGCAGTCCCCCGGGCGGGAGATTGTTTGAGCAGTTCTTC	CASSPPGGRLFEQFF
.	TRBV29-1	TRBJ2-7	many	TGCAGCGTTACGGGCAGACTCTACGAGCAGTACTTC	CSVTGRLYEQYF
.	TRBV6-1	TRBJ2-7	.	TGTGCCAGCAGTGTCACAGGAACCTACTACGAGCAGTACTTC	CASSVTGTYYEQYF
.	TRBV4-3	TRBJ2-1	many	TGCGCCAGCAGCCAAGATCTGAGTAGCGGACCGAACAATGAGCAGTTCTTC	CASSQDLSSGPNNEQFF
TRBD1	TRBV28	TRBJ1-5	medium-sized	TGTGCCAGCAGTTTCGCTACAGGGGGCGGTGGTCAGCCCCAGCATTTT	CASSFATGGGGQPQHF
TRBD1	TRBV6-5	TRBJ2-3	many	TGTGCCAGCAGTTATCGTGGACAGGGCGGCACAGATACGCAGTATTTT	CASSYRGQGGTDTQYF
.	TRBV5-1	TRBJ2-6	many	TGCGCCAGCAGCTTGGAAGATAGACCTGGGGCCAACGTCCTGACTTTC	CASSLEDRPGANVLTF
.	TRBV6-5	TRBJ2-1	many	TGTGCCAGCAGTTACTCGAGTACAGAAGCCTACAATGAGCAGTTCTTC	CASSYSSTEAYNEQFF
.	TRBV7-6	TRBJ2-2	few	TGTGCCAGCAGCTTAGTCTCCTCCGGGGAGCTGTTTTTT	CASSLVSSGELFF
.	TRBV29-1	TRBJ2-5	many	TGCAGCGTGTCGAACAGGGTCCAAGAGACCCAGTACTTC	CSVSNRVQETQYF
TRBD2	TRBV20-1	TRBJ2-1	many	TGCAGTGCTAGGTCGCTAGCGGGCTACAATGAGCAGTTCTTC	CSARSLAGYNEQFF
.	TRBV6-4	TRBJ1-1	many	TGTGCCAGCAGTGAAGACCGAAGCCGAACTGAAGCTTTCTTT	CASSEDRSRTEAFF
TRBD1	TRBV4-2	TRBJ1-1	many	TGTGCCAGCAGCCAAGAGGGAGGGACAGGGCCTACTGAAGCTTTCTTT	CASSQEGGTGPTEAFF
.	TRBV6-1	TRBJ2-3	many	TGTGCCAGCAGTGAAGCGCCCGGGTCTAGCACAGATACGCAGTATTTT	CASSEAPGSSTDTQYF
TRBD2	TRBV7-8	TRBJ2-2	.	TGTGCCAGCAATCTAGCGGGAGGGACTACGAACACCGGGGAGCTGTTTTTT	CASNLAGGTTNTGELFF
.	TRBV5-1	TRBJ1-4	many	TGCGCCAGCAGGGCGGATACAACTAATGAAAAACTGTTTTTT	CASRADTTNEKLFF
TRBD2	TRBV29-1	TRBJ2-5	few	TGCAGCGTGGAGCGGGGTCGGAATCTCTTGGAGACCCAGTACTTC	CSVERGRNLLETQYF
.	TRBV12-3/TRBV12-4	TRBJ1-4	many	TGTGCCAGCAGTTTAGCACCGGCAACTAATGAAAAACTGTTTTTT	CASSLAPATNEKLFF
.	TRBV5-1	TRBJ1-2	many	TGCGCCAGCAGCTTCTGGGGGGAGAGCTATGGCTACACCTTC	CASSFWGESYGYTF
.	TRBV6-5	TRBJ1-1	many	TGTGCCAGCAGTTTTACAGTGAACACTGAAGCTTTCTTT	CASSFTVNTEAFF
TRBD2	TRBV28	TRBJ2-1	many	TGTGCCAGCAAGCTAGCGGGAGAGGGAGGTACAATTGAGCAGTTCTTC	CASKLAGEGGTIEQFF
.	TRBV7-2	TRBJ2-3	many	TGTGCCAGCAGCTTCGTGTACACAGATACGCAGTATTTT	CASSFVYTDTQYF
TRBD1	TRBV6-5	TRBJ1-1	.	TGTGCCAGCAGTTCTCCGACAGGGCTAACCAAGAACACTGAAGCTTTCTTT	CASSSPTGLTKNTEAFF